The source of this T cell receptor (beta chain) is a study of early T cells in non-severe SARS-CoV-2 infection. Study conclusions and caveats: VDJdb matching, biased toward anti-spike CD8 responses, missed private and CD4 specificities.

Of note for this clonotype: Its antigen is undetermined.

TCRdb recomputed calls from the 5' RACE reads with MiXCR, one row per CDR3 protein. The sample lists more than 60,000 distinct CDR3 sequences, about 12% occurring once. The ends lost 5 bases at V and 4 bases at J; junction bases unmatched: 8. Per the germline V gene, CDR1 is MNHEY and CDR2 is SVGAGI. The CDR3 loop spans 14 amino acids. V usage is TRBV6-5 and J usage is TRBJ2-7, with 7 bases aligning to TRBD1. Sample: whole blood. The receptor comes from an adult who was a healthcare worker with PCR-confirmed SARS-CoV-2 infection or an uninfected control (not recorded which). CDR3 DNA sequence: TGTGCCAGCAGTCGAATAGGCAGGGGGTACGAGCAGTACTTC. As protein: CASSRIGRGYEQYF.